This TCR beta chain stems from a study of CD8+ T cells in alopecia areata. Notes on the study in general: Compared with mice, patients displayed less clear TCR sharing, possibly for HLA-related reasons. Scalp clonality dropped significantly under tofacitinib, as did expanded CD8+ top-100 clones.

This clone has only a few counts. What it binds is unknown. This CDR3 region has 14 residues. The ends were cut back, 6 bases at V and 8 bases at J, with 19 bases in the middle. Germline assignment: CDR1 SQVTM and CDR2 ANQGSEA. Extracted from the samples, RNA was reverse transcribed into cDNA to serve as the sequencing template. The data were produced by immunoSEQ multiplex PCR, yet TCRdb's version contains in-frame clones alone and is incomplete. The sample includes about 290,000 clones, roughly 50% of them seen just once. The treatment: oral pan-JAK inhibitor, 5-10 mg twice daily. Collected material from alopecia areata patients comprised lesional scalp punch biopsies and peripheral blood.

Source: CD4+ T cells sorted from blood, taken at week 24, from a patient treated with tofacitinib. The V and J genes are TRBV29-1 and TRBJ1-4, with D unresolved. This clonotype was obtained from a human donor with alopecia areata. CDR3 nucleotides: TGCAGCGTGAGGCTGGGCGGGGATCAAGAAAAACTGTTTTTT. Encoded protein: CSVRLGGDQEKLFF.